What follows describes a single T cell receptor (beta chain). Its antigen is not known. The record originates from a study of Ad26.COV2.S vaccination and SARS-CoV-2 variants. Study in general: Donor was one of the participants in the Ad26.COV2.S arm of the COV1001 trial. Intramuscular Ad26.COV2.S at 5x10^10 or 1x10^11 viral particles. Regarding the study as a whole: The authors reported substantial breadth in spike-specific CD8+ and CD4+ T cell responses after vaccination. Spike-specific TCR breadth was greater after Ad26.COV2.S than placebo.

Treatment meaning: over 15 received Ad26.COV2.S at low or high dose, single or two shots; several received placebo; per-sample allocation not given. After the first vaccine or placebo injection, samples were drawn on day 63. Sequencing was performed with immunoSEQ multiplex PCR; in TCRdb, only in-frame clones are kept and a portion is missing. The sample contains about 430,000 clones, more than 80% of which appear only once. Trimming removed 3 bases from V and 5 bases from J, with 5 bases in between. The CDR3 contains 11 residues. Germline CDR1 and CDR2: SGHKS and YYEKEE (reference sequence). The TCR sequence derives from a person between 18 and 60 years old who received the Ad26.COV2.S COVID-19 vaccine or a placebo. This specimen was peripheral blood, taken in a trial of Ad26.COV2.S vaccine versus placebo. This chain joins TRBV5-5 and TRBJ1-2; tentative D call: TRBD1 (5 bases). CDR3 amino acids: CASSSGYGYTF. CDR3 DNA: TGTGCCAGCAGCTCAGGGTATGGCTACACCTTC.